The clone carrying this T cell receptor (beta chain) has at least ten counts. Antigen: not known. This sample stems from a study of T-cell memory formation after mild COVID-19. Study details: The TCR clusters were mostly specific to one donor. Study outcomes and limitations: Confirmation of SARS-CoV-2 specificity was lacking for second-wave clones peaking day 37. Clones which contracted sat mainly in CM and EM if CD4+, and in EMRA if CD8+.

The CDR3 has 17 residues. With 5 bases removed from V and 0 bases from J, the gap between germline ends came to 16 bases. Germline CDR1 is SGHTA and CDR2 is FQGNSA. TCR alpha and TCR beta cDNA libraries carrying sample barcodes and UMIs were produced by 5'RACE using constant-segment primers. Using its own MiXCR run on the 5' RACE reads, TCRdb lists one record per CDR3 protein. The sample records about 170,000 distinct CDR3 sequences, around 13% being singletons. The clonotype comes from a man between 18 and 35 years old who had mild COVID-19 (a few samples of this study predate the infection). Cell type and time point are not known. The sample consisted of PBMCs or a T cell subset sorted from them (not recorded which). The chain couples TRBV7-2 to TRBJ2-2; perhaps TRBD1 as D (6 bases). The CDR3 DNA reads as TGTGCCAGCAGCGCACAGCCGGGACAAACGAACACCGGGGAGCTGTTTTTT. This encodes CASSAQPGQTNTGELFF. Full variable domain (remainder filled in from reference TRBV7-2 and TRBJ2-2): GAGVSQSPSNKVTEKGKDVELRCDPISGHTALYWYRQSLGQGLEFLIYFQGNSAPDKSGLPSDRFSAERTGGSVSTLTIQRTQQEDSAVYLCASSAQPGQTNTGELFFGEGSRLTVL.